The rows below give T cell receptor beta chains drawn from one sample of a study of blood T cells in healthy people across ages. TCRdb reprocessed the 5' RACE reads via MiXCR and lists one record per CDR3 protein. Seen here are roughly 1,500,000 distinct CDR3 sequences, almost 35% observed once, and the top ten hold 11%. The sequenced sample consisted of blood. The receptor source for this set is a woman under 40 in good health. CDR3s include the opening cysteine and the closing phenylalanine or tryptophan. Each record gives: CDR3 length, V gene, J gene, D gene, clone size, CDR3 protein, CDR3 DNA. A D gene is named only where the DNA matches it firmly. Clone size is given for some rows only: seen once, a few or many times, or a class if the clone is expanded.

length: 16
V: TRBV20-1
J: TRBJ2-2
D: .
size: .
CDR3: CSARGPGSINTGELFF
DNA: TGCAGTGCTAGAGGGCCAGGGAGCATTAACACCGGGGAGCTGTTTTTT

length: 15
V: TRBV12-3/TRBV12-4
J: TRBJ2-7
D: .
size: .
CDR3: CASSLVLRGSYEQYF
DNA: TGTGCCAGCAGTTTGGTACTCCGGGGCTCCTACGAGCAGTACTTC

length: 15
V: TRBV28
J: TRBJ2-1
D: .
size: .
CDR3: CASSLSGADFNEQFF
DNA: TGTGCCAGCAGTTTATCGGGAGCTGATTTCAATGAGCAGTTCTTC

length: 19
V: TRBV7-6
J: TRBJ2-1
D: .
size: few
CDR3: CASSLAPSAGTTLGGEQFF
DNA: TGTGCCAGCAGCTTAGCCCCATCGGCCGGGACCACCCTAGGAGGTGAGCAGTTCTTC

length: 13
V: TRBV5-1
J: TRBJ2-1
D: .
size: .
CDR3: CASSLIGWDEQFF
DNA: TGCGCCAGCAGCTTGATTGGGTGGGATGAGCAGTTCTTC

length: 12
V: TRBV6-1
J: TRBJ1-2
D: TRBD1
size: .
CDR3: CASSRTGIGYTF
DNA: TGTGCCAGCAGTCGGACAGGGATTGGCTACACCTTC

length: 14
V: TRBV5-1
J: TRBJ2-1
D: .
size: .
CDR3: CASSMGPPYNEQFF
DNA: TGCGCCAGCAGCATGGGACCACCCTACAATGAGCAGTTCTTC

length: 15
V: TRBV15
J: TRBJ2-3
D: .
size: few
CDR3: CATSDRGGVTDTQYF
DNA: TGTGCCACCAGCGACCGAGGTGGCGTTACAGATACGCAGTATTTT

length: 20
V: TRBV10-3
J: TRBJ2-1
D: TRBD2
size: .
CDR3: CAISEVRGGPRLFIYNEQFF
DNA: TGTGCCATCAGTGAAGTTCGGGGGGGGCCCCGTCTGTTTATCTACAATGAGCAGTTCTTC

length: 17
V: TRBV14
J: TRBJ2-5
D: TRBD2
size: .
CDR3: CASSQGVLAGGRETQYF
DNA: TGTGCCAGCAGCCAAGGTGTCCTAGCGGGGGGCCGGGAGACCCAGTACTTC

length: 14
V: TRBV12-3/TRBV12-4
J: TRBJ1-1
D: .
size: few
CDR3: CASSLNGLNTEAFF
DNA: TGTGCCAGCAGTTTAAACGGGTTGAACACTGAAGCTTTCTTT

length: 14
V: TRBV7-2
J: TRBJ1-2
D: .
size: few
CDR3: CASSLDVVDYGYTF
DNA: TGTGCCAGCAGCTTAGATGTGGTGGACTATGGCTACACCTTC

length: 12
V: TRBV20-1
J: TRBJ2-5
D: .
size: few
CDR3: CSVHLTDETQYF
DNA: TGCAGTGTGCATTTGACAGACGAGACCCAGTACTTC

length: 17
V: TRBV28
J: TRBJ1-6
D: TRBD1
size: .
CDR3: CASIVRQTGFNNSPLHF
DNA: TGTGCCAGCATTGTCAGACAGACAGGGTTCAATAATTCACCCCTCCACTTT

length: 10
V: TRBV25-1
J: TRBJ2-5
D: .
size: few
CDR3: CASHSETQYF
DNA: TGTGCCAGCCACAGTGAGACCCAGTACTTC

length: 15
V: TRBV7-9
J: TRBJ2-1
D: TRBD2
size: many
CDR3: CASSPRLAENNEQFF
DNA: TGTGCCAGCAGCCCAAGACTAGCGGAAAACAATGAGCAGTTCTTC

length: 13
V: TRBV12-3/TRBV12-4
J: TRBJ2-7
D: TRBD1
size: .
CDR3: CASSFSTGTMQYF
DNA: TGTGCCAGCAGTTTCTCGACAGGGACGATGCAGTACTTC

length: 12
V: TRBV28
J: TRBJ1-1
D: .
size: few
CDR3: CASSSGRLEAFF
DNA: TGTGCCAGCAGTTCGGGGCGATTGGAAGCTTTCTTT

length: 16
V: TRBV7-2
J: TRBJ2-1
D: .
size: .
CDR3: CASSLESGFSYNKQFF
DNA: TGTGCCAGCAGCTTAGAATCCGGTTTCTCCTACAATAAGCAGTTCTTC

length: 19
V: TRBV20-1
J: TRBJ2-1
D: TRBD1
size: .
CDR3: CSARDPGQRAGVSYNEQFF
DNA: TGCAGTGCTAGAGATCCGGGACAGAGGGCTGGGGTCTCCTACAATGAGCAGTTCTTC

length: 15
V: TRBV21-1
J: TRBJ1-2
D: .
size: .
CDR3: CASHGHLGRVGGYTF
DNA: TGTGCCAGCCACGGTCATTTGGGGCGAGTGGGCGGCTACACCTTC

length: 14
V: TRBV4-1
J: TRBJ2-2
D: .
size: .
CDR3: CASSQPVFTGELFF
DNA: TGCGCCAGCAGCCAACCAGTTTTCACCGGGGAGCTGTTTTTT

length: 13
V: TRBV27
J: TRBJ2-7
D: .
size: many
CDR3: CASSPQGNYEQYF
DNA: TGTGCCAGCAGTCCGCAGGGTAACTACGAGCAGTACTTC

length: 18
V: TRBV25-1
J: TRBJ2-3
D: TRBD2
size: few
CDR3: CASSGYSGGSRVGDTQYF
DNA: TGTGCCAGCAGTGGATATAGCGGCGGGAGTAGGGTTGGGGATACGCAGTATTTT

length: 13
V: TRBV30
J: TRBJ1-1
D: .
size: once
CDR3: CAWSGAFFTEAFF
DNA: TGTGCCTGGAGTGGGGCATTCTTCACTGAAGCTTTCTTT

length: 16
V: TRBV28
J: TRBJ1-2
D: TRBD1
size: .
CDR3: CASSFPGQGTLSGYTF
DNA: TGTGCCAGCAGTTTTCCGGGACAGGGGACGTTGAGTGGCTACACCTTC

length: 14
V: TRBV27
J: TRBJ2-3
D: .
size: .
CDR3: CASSLWTVRDTQYF
DNA: TGTGCCAGCAGTTTGTGGACAGTCCGAGATACGCAGTATTTT

length: 12
V: TRBV6-2/TRBV6-3
J: TRBJ2-7
D: .
size: few
CDR3: CASTDYRTSEYF
DNA: TGTGCCAGCACCGACTACCGGACGTCTGAGTACTTC

length: 15
V: TRBV20-1
J: TRBJ2-3
D: .
size: .
CDR3: CSAFDTRFGTDTQYF
DNA: TGCAGTGCTTTTGACACTAGGTTCGGCACAGATACGCAGTATTTT

length: 16
V: TRBV5-1
J: TRBJ2-5
D: .
size: few
CDR3: CASSLRPGTLQETQYF
DNA: TGCGCCAGCAGCTTGAGGCCCGGGACACTCCAAGAGACCCAGTACTTC

length: 15
V: TRBV6-6
J: TRBJ2-5
D: .
size: .
CDR3: CASSYKNTEGETQYF
DNA: TGTGCCAGCAGTTACAAGAACACAGAGGGAGAGACCCAGTACTTC

length: 16
V: TRBV5-1
J: TRBJ2-6
D: .
size: .
CDR3: CASSLDGSGGANALTF
DNA: TGCGCCAGCAGCTTGGATGGGAGTGGTGGGGCCAACGCCCTGACTTTC

length: 14
V: TRBV3-1
J: TRBJ2-5
D: .
size: .
CDR3: CASRGDNYQETQYF
DNA: TGTGCCAGCAGGGGGGACAACTACCAAGAGACCCAGTACTTC

length: 16
V: TRBV2
J: TRBJ2-1
D: .
size: .
CDR3: CTSSEEEWRPYNEQFF
DNA: TGTACCAGCAGTGAAGAAGAATGGCGCCCCTACAATGAGCAGTTCTTC

length: 19
V: TRBV6-1
J: TRBJ1-4
D: TRBD1
size: .
CDR3: CASSEEGTGVIGGQEKLFF
DNA: TGTGCCAGCAGCGAAGAGGGGACAGGGGTTATAGGGGGGCAGGAAAAACTGTTTTTT

length: 13
V: TRBV20-1
J: TRBJ2-5
D: .
size: many
CDR3: CSAIGTPGVTQYF
DNA: TGCAGTGCTATTGGGACGCCGGGCGTGACCCAGTACTTC

length: 15
V: TRBV28
J: TRBJ2-5
D: TRBD1
size: few
CDR3: CASSPGQGGKETQYF
DNA: TGTGCCAGCAGCCCAGGACAGGGGGGAAAGGAGACCCAGTACTTC

length: 17
V: TRBV10-3
J: TRBJ2-5
D: .
size: .
CDR3: CAISESGGGRPQETQYF
DNA: TGTGCCATCAGTGAGTCTGGTGGGGGCCGCCCTCAAGAGACCCAGTACTTC

length: 17
V: TRBV6-1
J: TRBJ2-3
D: TRBD2
size: .
CDR3: CASTTSTGLAPTDTQYF
DNA: TGTGCCAGCACCACCAGCACAGGACTAGCCCCGACAGATACGCAGTATTTT

length: 17
V: TRBV5-6
J: TRBJ2-1
D: .
size: few
CDR3: CASSLGVSSGPRNEQFF
DNA: TGTGCCAGCAGCTTGGGAGTGTCAAGCGGGCCTAGAAATGAGCAGTTCTTC

length: 14
V: TRBV6-5
J: TRBJ2-5
D: .
size: .
CDR3: CASNRVGTGETQYF
DNA: TGTGCCAGCAATCGTGTGGGGACGGGGGAGACCCAGTACTTC

length: 20
V: TRBV12-3/TRBV12-4
J: TRBJ2-3
D: TRBD2
size: .
CDR3: CASSLASRARGTRSPDTQYF
DNA: TGTGCCAGCAGTTTAGCCTCCCGGGCCCGGGGGACTAGGTCCCCAGATACGCAGTATTTT

length: 12
V: TRBV25-1
J: TRBJ1-1
D: .
size: .
CDR3: CASVDRYTEAFF
DNA: TGTGCCAGCGTTGACAGGTACACTGAAGCTTTCTTT

length: 16
V: TRBV20-1
J: TRBJ2-3
D: TRBD2
size: few
CDR3: CSARDSEGGLMDTQYF
DNA: TGCAGTGCTAGAGATTCGGAGGGAGGGCTCATGGATACGCAGTATTTT

length: 14
V: TRBV28
J: TRBJ2-2
D: TRBD2
size: .
CDR3: CASSLLTSAGELFF
DNA: TGTGCCAGCAGCTTGTTGACTAGCGCCGGGGAGCTGTTTTTT

length: 13
V: TRBV20-1
J: TRBJ2-7
D: TRBD2
size: .
CDR3: CSASKTGGSEQYF
DNA: TGCAGTGCTAGCAAAACGGGGGGATCTGAGCAGTACTTC

length: 15
V: TRBV5-1
J: TRBJ2-5
D: TRBD2
size: few
CDR3: CASSTLAGSGETQYF
DNA: TGCGCCAGCAGCACCTTAGCGGGGTCCGGGGAGACCCAGTACTTC

length: 17
V: TRBV4-1
J: TRBJ2-3
D: TRBD1
size: .
CDR3: CASSQPLRGTDIDTQYF
DNA: TGCGCCAGCAGCCAACCCCTCCGAGGGACAGACATAGATACGCAGTATTTT

length: 14
V: TRBV10-3
J: TRBJ1-6
D: .
size: .
CDR3: CAIRLGGGGSPLHF
DNA: TGTGCCATCAGGCTCGGGGGGGGTGGTTCACCCCTCCACTTT

length: 15
V: TRBV20-1
J: TRBJ2-7
D: TRBD2
size: .
CDR3: CSARHLAVSSYEQYF
DNA: TGCAGTGCTAGACACCTAGCGGTTAGCTCCTACGAGCAGTACTTC

length: 16
V: TRBV15
J: TRBJ2-1
D: .
size: few
CDR3: CATSRSQGGHIWEQFF
DNA: TGTGCCACCAGCAGATCACAGGGGGGGCACATTTGGGAGCAGTTCTTC

length: 10
V: TRBV28
J: TRBJ2-5
D: .
size: few
CDR3: CATIRETQYF
DNA: TGTGCCACCATCCGCGAGACCCAGTACTTC

length: 18
V: TRBV7-8
J: TRBJ2-7
D: .
size: few
CDR3: CASSLASVGGSFSYEQYF
DNA: TGTGCCAGCAGCTTAGCGAGTGTGGGCGGCTCCTTCTCCTACGAGCAGTACTTC

length: 13
V: TRBV29-1
J: TRBJ2-4
D: TRBD1
size: many
CDR3: CSVDGQGENIQYF
DNA: TGCAGCGTTGATGGACAGGGGGAAAACATTCAGTACTTC

length: 13
V: TRBV10-3
J: TRBJ1-2
D: .
size: few
CDR3: CAITIEPNYGYTF
DNA: TGTGCCATCACTATAGAACCTAACTATGGCTACACCTTC

length: 15
V: TRBV19
J: TRBJ2-1
D: TRBD2
size: .
CDR3: CASRTGTSGGNEQFF
DNA: TGTGCCAGTAGAACCGGGACTAGCGGGGGGAATGAGCAGTTCTTC

length: 13
V: TRBV6-5
J: TRBJ1-2
D: .
size: few
CDR3: CASSYNRAHGYTF
DNA: TGTGCCAGCAGTTATAATAGGGCCCATGGCTACACCTTC

length: 14
V: TRBV9
J: TRBJ1-2
D: .
size: .
CDR3: CASSGGESNYGYTF
DNA: TGTGCCAGCAGCGGGGGGGAGTCGAACTATGGCTACACCTTC

length: 16
V: TRBV12-3/TRBV12-4
J: TRBJ2-1
D: TRBD2
size: few
CDR3: CASSDMTSGAYNEQFF
DNA: TGTGCCAGCAGCGATATGACTAGCGGGGCCTACAATGAGCAGTTCTTC